This T cell receptor beta chain was observed in a study of blood T cell repertoires in COVID-19. The wider study: Sites across the United States, Italy and Spain contributed samples from acute and convalescent COVID-19. T cells, B-cell-depleted T cells, or PBMCs provided the cDNA or gDNA that served as material.

Germline V lookup: CDR1 SNHLY, CDR2 FYNNEI. The CDR3 contains 15 residues. With 3 bases removed from V and 7 bases from J, the gap between germline ends came to 13 bases. Assay: immunoSEQ multiplex PCR; the TCRdb copy retains only in-frame clones and omits some. Seen here are under 250,000 clones, roughly four fifths observed once, and the top ten hold nearly 5%. This clone was seen once. Those who participated ranged in age from 18 to 89 years and resided in about two dozen US areas. A COVID-19 case had been met by exposed participants during the 2 weeks before study entry. The chain links TRBV2 to TRBJ1-6; TRBD1 is a possible D gene (5 bases). The clonotype originates from a woman aged 45 to 65 who had been exposed to COVID-19. The sample consisted of PBMCs or T cells enriched from blood (not recorded which). This CDR3 is CASSEQVGQNSPLHF. DNA of the CDR3: TGTGCCAGCAGTGAGCAGGTGGGGCAGAATTCACCCCTCCACTTT.